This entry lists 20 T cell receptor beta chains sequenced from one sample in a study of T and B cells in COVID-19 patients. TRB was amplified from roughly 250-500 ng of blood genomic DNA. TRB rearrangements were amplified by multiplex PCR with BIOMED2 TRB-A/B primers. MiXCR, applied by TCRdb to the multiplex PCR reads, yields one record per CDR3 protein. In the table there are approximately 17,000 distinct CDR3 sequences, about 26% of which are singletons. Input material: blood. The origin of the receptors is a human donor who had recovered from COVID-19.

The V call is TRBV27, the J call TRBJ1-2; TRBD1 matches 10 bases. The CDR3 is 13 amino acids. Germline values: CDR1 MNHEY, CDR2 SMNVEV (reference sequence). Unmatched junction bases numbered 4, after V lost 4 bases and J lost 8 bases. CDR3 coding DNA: TGTGCCAGCAGTTCCCCGGGACAGGGGGGCTACACCTTC. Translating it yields CASSSPGQGGYTF.

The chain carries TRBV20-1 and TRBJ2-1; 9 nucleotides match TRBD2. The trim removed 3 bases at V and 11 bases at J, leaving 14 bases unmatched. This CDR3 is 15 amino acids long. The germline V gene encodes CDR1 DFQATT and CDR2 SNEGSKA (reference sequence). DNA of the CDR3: TGCAGTGCTAGGGCGACTAGCGGTGTACAGAGGCAGCAGTTCTTC. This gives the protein CSARATSGVQRQQFF.

This CDR3 reads CASSPAVGLVGNTEAFF. The CDR3, as DNA: TGTGCCAGCAGTCCTGCCGTAGGACTGGTGGGCAACACTGAAGCTTTCTTT. The chain employs TRBV6-5 and TRBJ1-1; D not resolved. V was clipped by 5 bases and J by 2 bases, with 21 bases between them. Germline V CDR1 and CDR2: MNHEY, SVGAGI. This CDR3 region has 17 residues.

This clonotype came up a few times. For the CDR3, the DNA is TGCAGTGCTTCCACCACCTCCGGGACCTCCTACGAGCAGTACTTC. This sequence encodes CSASTTSGTSYEQYF. The gene calls are TRBV20-1 and TRBJ2-7; the D gene could be TRBD1 or TRBD2 (5 bases each). The CDR3 loop spans 15 amino acids. Per germline, CDR1 DFQATT and CDR2 SNEGSKA (reference sequence). V lost 5 bases and J 0 bases, leaving 17 bases between the germline ends.

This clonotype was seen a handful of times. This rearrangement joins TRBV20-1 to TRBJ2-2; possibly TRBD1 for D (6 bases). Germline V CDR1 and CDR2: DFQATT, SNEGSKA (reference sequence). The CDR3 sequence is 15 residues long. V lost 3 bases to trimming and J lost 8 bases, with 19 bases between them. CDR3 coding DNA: TGCAGTGCTAGCCCTAGTGGGGGCGGCCCGGGGGAGCTGTTTTTT. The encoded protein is CSASPSGGGPGELFF.

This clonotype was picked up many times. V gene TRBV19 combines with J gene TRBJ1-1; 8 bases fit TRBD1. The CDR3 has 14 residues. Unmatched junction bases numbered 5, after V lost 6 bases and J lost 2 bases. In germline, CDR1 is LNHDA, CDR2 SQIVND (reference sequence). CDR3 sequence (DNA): TGTGCCAGTAGCCGGGGACAGGTTAACACTGAAGCTTTCTTT. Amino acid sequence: CASSRGQVNTEAFF.

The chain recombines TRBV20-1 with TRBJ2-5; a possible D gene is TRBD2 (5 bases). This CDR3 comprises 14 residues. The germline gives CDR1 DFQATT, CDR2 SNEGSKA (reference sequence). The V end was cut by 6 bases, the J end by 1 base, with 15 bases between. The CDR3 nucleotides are TGCAGTGCCGTAGGCTGGACTGCCCAAGAGACCCAGTACTTC. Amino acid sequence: CSAVGWTAQETQYF.

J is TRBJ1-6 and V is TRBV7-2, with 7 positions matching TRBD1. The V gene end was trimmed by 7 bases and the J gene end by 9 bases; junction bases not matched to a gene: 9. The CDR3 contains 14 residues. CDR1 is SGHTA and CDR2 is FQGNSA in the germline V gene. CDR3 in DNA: TGTGCCAGCACCTTCGGACAGGCAGTTTCACCCCTCCACTTT. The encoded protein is CASTFGQAVSPLHF.

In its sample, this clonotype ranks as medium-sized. DNA of the CDR3: TGCAGCGTTGCGGATACCGGGACAGGGAGGGATGAGCAGTTCTTC. It specifies CSVADTGTGRDEQFF. This chain connects TRBV29-1 to TRBJ2-1, with 9 nucleotides matching TRBD1. This CDR3 contains 15 residues. In germline, CDR1 is SQVTM, CDR2 ANQGSEA. The junction had 12 bases not matched to a gene; V was cut back by 4 bases and J by 8 bases.

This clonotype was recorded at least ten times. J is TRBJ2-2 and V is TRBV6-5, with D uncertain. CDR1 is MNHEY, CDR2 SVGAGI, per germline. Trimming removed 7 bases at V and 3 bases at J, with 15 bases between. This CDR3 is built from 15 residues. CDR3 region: CASTPRGMDTGELFF. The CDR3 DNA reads TGTGCCAGCACCCCCCGCGGAATGGACACCGGGGAGCTGTTTTTT.

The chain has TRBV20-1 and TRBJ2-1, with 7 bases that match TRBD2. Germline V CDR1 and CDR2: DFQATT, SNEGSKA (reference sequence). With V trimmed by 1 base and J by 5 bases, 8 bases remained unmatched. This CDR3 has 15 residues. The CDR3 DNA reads TGCAGTGCTAGAGCCGCTCCAGCGGGGAACAATGAGCAGTTCTTC. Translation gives CSARAAPAGNNEQFF.

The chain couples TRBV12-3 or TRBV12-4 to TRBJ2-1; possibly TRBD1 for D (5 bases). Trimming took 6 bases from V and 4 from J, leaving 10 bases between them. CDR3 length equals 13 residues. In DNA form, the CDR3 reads TGTGCCAGCAGCGACAGCGTTTACAATGAGCAGTTCTTC. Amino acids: CASSDSVYNEQFF.

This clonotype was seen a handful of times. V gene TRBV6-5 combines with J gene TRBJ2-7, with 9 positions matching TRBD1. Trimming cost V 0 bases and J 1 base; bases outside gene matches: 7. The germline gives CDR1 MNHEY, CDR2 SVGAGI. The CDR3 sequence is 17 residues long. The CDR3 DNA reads TGTGCCAGCAGTTACTCGAAGGACAGGGGAAAGTCCTACGAGCAGTACTTC. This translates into CASSYSKDRGKSYEQYF.

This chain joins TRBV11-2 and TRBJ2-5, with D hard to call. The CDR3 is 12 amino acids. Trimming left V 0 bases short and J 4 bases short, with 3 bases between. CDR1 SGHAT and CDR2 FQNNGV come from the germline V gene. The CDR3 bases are TGTGCCAGCAGCTTAGATCTAGAGACCCAGTACTTC. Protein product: CASSLDLETQYF.

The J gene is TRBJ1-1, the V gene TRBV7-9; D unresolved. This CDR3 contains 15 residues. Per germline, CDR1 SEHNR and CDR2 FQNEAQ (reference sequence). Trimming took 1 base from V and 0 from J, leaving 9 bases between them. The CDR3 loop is CASSLVSGVNTEAFF. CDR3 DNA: TGTGCCAGCAGCTTAGTTTCCGGGGTGAACACTGAAGCTTTCTTT.

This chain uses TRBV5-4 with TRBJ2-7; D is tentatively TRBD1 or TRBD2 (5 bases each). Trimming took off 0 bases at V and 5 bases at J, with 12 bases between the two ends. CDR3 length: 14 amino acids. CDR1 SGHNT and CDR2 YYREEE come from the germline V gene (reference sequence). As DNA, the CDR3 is TGTGCCAGCAGCTTGGGGGGCGCGGGCCACGAGCAGTACTTC. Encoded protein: CASSLGGAGHEQYF.

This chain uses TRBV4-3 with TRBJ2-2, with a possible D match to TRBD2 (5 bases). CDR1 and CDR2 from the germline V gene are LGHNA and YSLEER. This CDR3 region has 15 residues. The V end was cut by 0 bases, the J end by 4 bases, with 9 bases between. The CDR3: CASSQEDRGTGELFF. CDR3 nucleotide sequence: TGCGCCAGCAGCCAAGAGGATCGGGGCACCGGGGAGCTGTTTTTT.

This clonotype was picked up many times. CDR3 loop: CASSPGWGSNTGELFF. For the CDR3, the DNA is TGTGCCAGCAGCCCGGGGTGGGGGTCGAACACCGGGGAGCTGTTTTTT. V gene TRBV5-4 combines with J gene TRBJ2-2, with D tentatively TRBD1 or TRBD2 (5 bases each). Germline V lookup: CDR1 SGHNT, CDR2 YYREEE (reference sequence). Trimming shortened V by 4 bases and J by 0 bases, and 13 bases separated the two germline ends. The CDR3 runs 16 residues.

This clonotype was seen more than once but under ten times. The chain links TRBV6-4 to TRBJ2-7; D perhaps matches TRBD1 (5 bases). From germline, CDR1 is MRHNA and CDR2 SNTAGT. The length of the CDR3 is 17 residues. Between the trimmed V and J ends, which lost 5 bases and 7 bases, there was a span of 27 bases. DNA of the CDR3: TGTGCCAGCAGTCGGTTCCCACGGACACGGCAATTTTTAGAGCAGTACTTC. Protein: CASSRFPRTRQFLEQYF.

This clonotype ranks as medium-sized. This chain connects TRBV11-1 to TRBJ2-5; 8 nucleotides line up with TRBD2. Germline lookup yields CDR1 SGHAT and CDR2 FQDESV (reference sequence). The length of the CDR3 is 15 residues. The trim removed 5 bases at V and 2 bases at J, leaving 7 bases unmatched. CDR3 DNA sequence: TGTGCCAGCAGCCCGGGGGGGGGCCCGCAAGAGACCCAGTACTTC. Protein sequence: CASSPGGGPQETQYF.